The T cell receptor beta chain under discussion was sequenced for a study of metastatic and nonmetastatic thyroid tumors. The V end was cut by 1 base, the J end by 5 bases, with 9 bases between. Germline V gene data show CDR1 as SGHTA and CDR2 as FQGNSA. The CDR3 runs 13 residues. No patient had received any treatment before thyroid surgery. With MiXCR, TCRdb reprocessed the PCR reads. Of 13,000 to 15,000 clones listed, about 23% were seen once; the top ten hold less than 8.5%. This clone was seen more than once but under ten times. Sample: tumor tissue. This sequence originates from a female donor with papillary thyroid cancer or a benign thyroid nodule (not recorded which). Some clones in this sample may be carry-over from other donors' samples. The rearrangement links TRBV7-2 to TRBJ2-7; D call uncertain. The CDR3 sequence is CASSLVFGDEQYF. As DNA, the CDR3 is TGTGCCAGCAGCTTAGTATTCGGCGACGAGCAGTACTTC.